The 19 T cell receptor beta chains listed next were all sequenced from one sample in a study of blood T cells in healthy people across ages (dated by TCRdb to the mid-2010s). Libraries were prepared through 5' RACE. The reads were generated on an Illumina HiSeq 2500. The second PCR ran for roughly 7 to 12 cycles and used a J-beta primer mix along with a sample-barcoded 5' primer. Using fastp at Q25 and MiXCR, TCRdb reprocessed the public reads and kept productive beta chains. Each CDR3 protein appears once, grouped with its most common genes and DNA. This sample has roughly 700,000 distinct CDR3 sequences in its table, and around 48% of those were observed once. The ten largest clones represent around a third of the sample. The material sequenced was blood. These TCRs come from an older woman in good health.

The rearrangement uses TRBV7-9 and TRBJ2-5, with D maybe TRBD1 (6 bases). Germline V gene sequence: CDR1 SEHNR, CDR2 FQNEAQ (reference sequence). The CDR3 is made up of 15 amino acids. The V gene lost 4 bases and the J gene lost 5 bases, with 17 bases spanning the gap. The chain's CDR3 is CASSSKTGLRETQYF. CDR3 sequence (DNA): TGTGCCAGCAGCTCCAAAACAGGGCTTCGGGAGACCCAGTACTTC.

This clonotype has more than one count but fewer than ten. The chain employs TRBV11-1 and TRBJ2-7; TRBD2 matches at 8 bases. The germline gives CDR1 SGHAT, CDR2 FQDESV (reference sequence). With 5 bases clipped from V and 5 bases from J, the junction kept 11 bases outside the gene matches. This CDR3 region has 15 residues. Written as DNA, the CDR3 is TGTGCCAGCAGCCGGGGGGGCGCTACAAAAAACGAGCAGTACTTC. Its protein is CASSRGGATKNEQYF.

The chain uses TRBV29-1 and TRBJ2-3; 10 nucleotides line up with TRBD2. This CDR3 comprises 13 residues. Germline V CDR1 and CDR2: SQVTM, ANQGSEA. The CDR3 nucleotides read TGCAGTCTGAGCGGGAGGGGGTCAGATACGCAGTATTTT. Its translation is CSLSGRGSDTQYF.

The chain couples TRBV10-3 to TRBJ2-4, with a tentative D call TRBD1 (6 bases). Near its end, the DNA agrees better with TRBJ2-7, so the J call may be wrong. The CDR3 runs 15 residues. Per germline, CDR1 ENHRY and CDR2 SYGVKD. The CDR3 here is CAIGTRGSLGSEQYF. CDR3 nucleotides: TGTGCCATAGGGACACGAGGTTCCTTGGGGTCCGAGCAGTACTTC.

This clonotype was seen a few times. Here the CDR3 DNA reads TGTGCCAGCAGTTCCCACCCCGGACAGGGTTCCGGGGCCAACGTCCTGACTTTC. Its translation is CASSSHPGQGSGANVLTF. V is TRBV28 and J is TRBJ2-6; 8 bases are a match to TRBD1. J was trimmed by 4 bases and V by 4 bases; bases with no gene match: 12. This CDR3 is built from 18 residues. CDR1 and CDR2 from the germline V gene are MDHEN and SYDVKM. The whole variable domain, remainder taken from reference TRBV28 and TRBJ2-6, is DVKVTQSSRYLVKRTGEKVFLECVQDMDHENMFWYRQDPGLGLRLIYFSYDVKMKEKGDIPEGYSVSREKKERFSLILESASTNQTSMYLCASSSHPGQGSGANVLTFGAGSRLTVL.

The chain carries TRBV6-2 or TRBV6-3 and TRBJ2-5, with D perhaps TRBD1 (6 bases). Germline V lookup: CDR1 MNHEY, CDR2 SVGEGT. CDR3 length equals 16 residues. Trimming cost V 5 bases and J 2 bases, with 18 bases left between them. The CDR3 here is CASSQGTNARQETQYF. In nucleotides, the CDR3 is TGTGCCAGCAGTCAGGGGACCAACGCTAGGCAAGAGACCCAGTACTTC.

This clonotype has a handful of counts. The chain combines TRBV28 with TRBJ2-7, with 8 bases fitting TRBD2. V lost 2 bases to trimming and J lost 2 bases; unmatched junction nucleotides: 8. Germline V gives CDR1 MDHEN, CDR2 SYDVKM. The CDR3 is made up of 16 amino acids. CDR3 DNA: TGTGCCAGCAGTTTAGGTGCGGGAGGTCCCACCTACGAGCAGTACTTC. This gives the protein CASSLGAGGPTYEQYF.

The V and J genes are TRBV7-2 and TRBJ2-5, with TRBD2 matching over 8 bases. J gave up 0 bases and V 0 bases, and 0 bases lay outside the gene matches. The CDR3 has 15 residues. The germline V gene has CDR1 SGHTA and CDR2 FQGNSA. CDR3 sequence (DNA): TGTGCCAGCAGCTTAGCTAGCGGGAACCAAGAGACCCAGTACTTC. It is translated as CASSLASGNQETQYF.

The chain recombines TRBV28 with TRBJ2-6; D call uncertain. Trimming left V 4 bases short and J 1 base short, with 8 bases between. This CDR3 region has 15 residues. Per the germline V gene, CDR1 is MDHEN and CDR2 is SYDVKM. CDR3 amino acids: CASSSSRSGANVLTF. DNA of the CDR3: TGTGCCAGCAGTTCCTCGAGGTCTGGGGCCAACGTCCTGACTTTC.

This clonotype occurred many times. V and J are TRBV2 and TRBJ2-5; possibly TRBD1 for D (6 bases). Between the trimmed V and J ends, which lost 6 bases and 5 bases, there was a span of 10 bases. The germline CDR1 and CDR2 sequences are SNHLY and FYNNEI. The CDR3 contains 12 residues. CDR3 region: CASRTGHETQYF. The CDR3 DNA sequence: TGTGCCAGCAGGACAGGTCATGAGACCCAGTACTTC. Full variable domain (outside the CDR3, taken from reference TRBV2 and TRBJ2-5): EPEVTQTPSHQVTQMGQEVILRCVPISNHLYFYWYRQILGQKVEFLVSFYNNEISEKSEIFDDQFSVERPDGSNFTLKIRSTKLEDSAMYFCASRTGHETQYFGPGTRLLVL.

This chain links TRBV7-2 with TRBJ2-3; a possible D gene is TRBD2 (7 bases). Germline V gene lookup returns CDR1 SGHTA and CDR2 FQGNSA. The CDR3 contains 16 residues. V lost 6 bases and J 6 bases, leaving 22 bases between the germline ends. CDR3 residues: CASSSRGAGDRDTQYF. The CDR3 DNA is TGTGCCAGCAGTTCGAGGGGGGCGGGAGACCGGGATACGCAGTATTTT.

The CDR3 loop reads CASSQEGTAQYF. The CDR3 region has the DNA TGCGCCAGCAGCCAGGAGGGGACGGCCCAGTACTTC. The chain couples TRBV4-1 to TRBJ2-7; the D gene is possibly TRBD2 (6 bases). Germline V gene data show CDR1 as MGHRA and CDR2 as YSYEKL. V was cut by 3 bases and J by 10 bases, with 13 bases left in between. The CDR3 runs 12 residues.

This chain links TRBV20-1 with TRBJ2-3, with 15 bases that match TRBD2. Germline V gene sequence: CDR1 DFQATT, CDR2 SNEGSKA (reference sequence). The CDR3 is 16 residues long. Unmatched junction bases numbered 4, after V lost 2 bases and J lost 4 bases. CDR3 in amino acids: CSARRGTSGRSDTQYF. The DNA for the CDR3 is TGCAGTGCTAGAAGGGGGACTAGCGGGAGGTCAGATACGCAGTATTTT.

V is TRBV14 and J is TRBJ2-4; D may correspond to TRBD1 or TRBD2 (5 bases each). The V end lost 5 bases, the J end lost 2 bases, and 16 bases lay between the germline ends. This CDR3 comprises 16 residues. The germline V gene has CDR1 SGHDN and CDR2 FVKESK. The CDR3 spells CASSKGTLRPKNIQYF. CDR3 nucleotide sequence: TGTGCCAGCAGCAAGGGGACCTTAAGGCCCAAAAACATTCAGTACTTC.

This clonotype showed up many times. The chain joins TRBV20-1 to TRBJ2-4; D possibly corresponds to TRBD2 (5 bases). V lost 3 bases to trimming and J lost 9 bases, with 15 bases between them. Germline values: CDR1 DFQATT, CDR2 SNEGSKA (reference sequence). The CDR3 is 13 amino acids. The CDR3 nucleotides read TGCAGTGCTAGGCCGATGGAGGTGGGCATTCAGTACTTC. It specifies CSARPMEVGIQYF.

The gene calls are TRBV20-1 and TRBJ2-6; possibly TRBD1 for D (5 bases). The CDR3 totals 13 residues. The germline gives CDR1 DFQATT, CDR2 SNEGSKA (reference sequence). The V and J ends lost 6 bases and 4 bases respectively, with 10 bases between them. The DNA of the CDR3 is TGCAGTGCCCAGACAGCCGGGGCCAACGTCCTGACTTTC. It specifies CSAQTAGANVLTF.

This clonotype was observed at least ten times. Relative to the germline gene, one junction end is altered; a read error may explain this. The rearrangement links TRBV7-2 to TRBJ2-7, with TRBD1 matching 9 bases. From germline, CDR1 is SGHTA and CDR2 FQGNSA. The CDR3 runs 14 residues. CDR3 residues: CASSLGTGTYEQYF. The CDR3 bases are TGTGCCAGCAGTTTAGGGACAGGGACATACGAGCAGTACTTC.

The V gene is TRBV20-1, the J gene TRBJ2-1; 10 positions match TRBD2. Germline assignment: CDR1 DFQATT and CDR2 SNEGSKA (reference sequence). This CDR3 is 17 amino acids long. V was clipped by 6 bases and J by 0 bases; unmatched bases: 11. The chain's CDR3 is CSAPPGTSDRSYNEQFF. As DNA, the CDR3 is TGCAGTGCACCACCCGGGACTAGCGATCGCTCCTACAATGAGCAGTTCTTC.

This rearrangement joins TRBV10-3 to TRBJ2-5; 8 bases agree with TRBD2. Germline V gene sequence: CDR1 ENHRY, CDR2 SYGVKD. This CDR3 has 13 residues. V lost 7 bases, J lost 7 bases, and 8 bases stayed unmatched. CDR3 loop: CAITYSAGGTQYF. The CDR3 nucleotides are TGTGCCATCACATATTCCGCGGGAGGGACCCAGTACTTC.